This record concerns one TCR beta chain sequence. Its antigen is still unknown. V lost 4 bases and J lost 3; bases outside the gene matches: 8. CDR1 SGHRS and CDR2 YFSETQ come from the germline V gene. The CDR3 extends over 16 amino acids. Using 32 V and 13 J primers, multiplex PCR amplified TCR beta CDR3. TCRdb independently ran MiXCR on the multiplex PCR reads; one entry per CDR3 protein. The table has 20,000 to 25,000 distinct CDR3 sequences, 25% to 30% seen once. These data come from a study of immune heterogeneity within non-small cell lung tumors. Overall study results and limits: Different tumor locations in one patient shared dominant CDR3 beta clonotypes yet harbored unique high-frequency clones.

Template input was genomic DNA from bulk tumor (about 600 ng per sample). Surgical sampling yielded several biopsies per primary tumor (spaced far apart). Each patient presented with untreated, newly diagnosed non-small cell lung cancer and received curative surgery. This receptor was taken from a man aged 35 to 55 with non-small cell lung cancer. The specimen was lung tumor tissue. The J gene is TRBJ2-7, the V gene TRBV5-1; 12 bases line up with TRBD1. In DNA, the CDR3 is TGCGCCAGCAGCGCAGGGACAGGGGGCCAATACTACGAGCAGTACTTC. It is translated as CASSAGTGGQYYEQYF.